Listed below are T cell receptor beta chains from one sample, sequenced in a study of blood T cell repertoires in COVID-19. Some clones are missing from TCRdb's copy, which holds only in-frame ones; the method was immunoSEQ multiplex PCR. Among about 100,000 clones listed, approximately 93% were seen once. The material sequenced was peripheral blood. These receptors came from a man aged 55-75 years with acute or convalescent COVID-19. Each CDR3 is given without its conserved first and last residue. D genes are given only for firm matches.

J	V	D	CDR3
TRBJ2-2	TRBV30	TRBD2	AWVGLAGNTGELF
TRBJ2-1	TRBV3-1/TRBV3-2	.	ASSQASDLSVNEQF
TRBJ2-1	TRBV6-2/TRBV6-3	.	ASSPPGTEANEQF
TRBJ1-6	TRBV13	TRBD1	ASSLGQMGQSNSPLH
TRBJ2-2	TRBV5-1	TRBD1	ASSPGTGGTGELF
TRBJ1-4	TRBV6-5	TRBD1	ASSRDRVNEKLF
TRBJ1-2	TRBV13	TRBD1	ASSSRGDNYGYT
TRBJ1-2	TRBV5-1	.	ASSLEGGPYGYT
TRBJ1-1	TRBV28	.	ASSFLREATEAF
TRBJ1-2	TRBV21-1	.	ASPKGASYGYT
TRBJ2-7	TRBV28	TRBD1	ASIGDRGRGEQY
TRBJ1-4	TRBV30	.	AWTGSRGEKLF
TRBJ1-4	TRBV7-8	TRBD1	ASSLARVWLTGVKGRLF
TRBJ1-3	TRBV7-2	.	ASSGRVLGNTIY
TRBJ1-5	TRBV19	.	ASSKGQKLSNQPQH
TRBJ2-3	TRBV14	TRBD1	ASSQDRGYTDTQY
TRBJ1-1	TRBV3-1/TRBV3-2	.	ASSQTLNTEAF
TRBJ2-1	TRBV19	.	ASLRQNDNEQF
TRBJ2-3	TRBV5-1	TRBD2	ASSLGPTSGTTDTQY
TRBJ2-2	TRBV5-1	.	ASSLEGVNTGELF
TRBJ2-3	TRBV6-2/TRBV6-3	TRBD2	ASSYSWRENTDTQY
TRBJ2-1	TRBV5-1	.	ASSLVQGSYNEQF
TRBJ2-7	TRBV18	TRBD2	ASSAGTSGRREQY
TRBJ2-6	TRBV2	TRBD2	ASSGLAGGTGANVLT
TRBJ2-1	TRBV28	TRBD1	ASINRGAYNEQF
TRBJ1-2	TRBV3-1/TRBV3-2	.	ASSQVVGDGGYT
TRBJ2-2	TRBV6-5	TRBD2	ASSYGRGAGELF
TRBJ2-7	TRBV6-5	TRBD1	ASRIGQGSYYEQY
TRBJ2-7	TRBV19	.	ASSPGESSYEQY
TRBJ1-1	TRBV6-6	.	ASSSRGNTEAF
TRBJ2-7	TRBV27	.	ASMGPRAPGSRPYEQY
TRBJ2-1	TRBV6-6	.	ASSRTLTRPKINEQF
TRBJ1-2	TRBV9	.	ASSTLDGRGGYT
TRBJ2-2	TRBV11-3	TRBD2	ASSHGGGPPRAGELF
TRBJ2-3	TRBV7-9	TRBD2	ASSLGGRAIDTQY
TRBJ2-3	TRBV7-6	TRBD2	ASSSGGLAGMNTQY
TRBJ2-5	TRBV28	.	ASSPLGQGQETQY
TRBJ2-1	TRBV9	TRBD2	ASSVEGGERLAPSSYNEQF
TRBJ1-1	TRBV11-2	.	ASSLGSFMNTEAF
TRBJ1-2	TRBV28	.	ASSPLQTNYGYT
TRBJ1-5	TRBV29-1	TRBD1	SVEQGVDQPQH
TRBJ2-7	TRBV5-1	.	ASSIRGFTYEQY
TRBJ2-7	TRBV27	TRBD1	ASTSTGDGPYEQY
TRBJ1-3	TRBV28	.	ASGVVRPSGNTIY
TRBJ2-1	TRBV28	.	ASRPTVVRPYNEQF
TRBJ1-3	TRBV6-6	TRBD1	ASSPGQGRYTIY
TRBJ1-6	TRBV18	.	ASSHGGSPLH
TRBJ2-3	TRBV19	TRBD2	ASSTWTGSPPGLAEELSTDTQY
TRBJ1-2	TRBV9	TRBD1	ASSPPTGVNYGYT
TRBJ2-2	TRBV19	.	ASSIGSVGELF
TRBJ2-3	TRBV3-1/TRBV3-2	.	ASSQGPGTFGGTDTQY
TRBJ1-2	TRBV19	.	ASSRPGTSQGYGYT
TRBJ2-1	TRBV9	.	ASSPQFYNEQF
TRBJ2-2	TRBV2	.	ASRPGLNTGELF